The T cell receptor beta chain described here comes from a study of blood T cell repertoires in COVID-19. Germline V gene sequence: CDR1 LGHNA, CDR2 YSLEER. V was clipped by 6 bases and J by 0 bases, with 14 bases between them. The CDR3 runs 15 residues. This clone was seen only once. Libraries were prepared by immunoSEQ multiplex PCR; TCRdb keeps only in-frame clonotypes and omits some of them. The profile covers approximately 74,000 clones, with around four fifths appearing a single time and about 2.5% taken by the ten largest. The clonotype comes from a man older than 75 with active or convalescent COVID-19. The chain combines TRBV4-3 with TRBJ1-1; D gene uncertain. Sequences were obtained from peripheral blood. CDR3 region: CASSLGQRLNTEAFF. The CDR3 DNA follows: TGCGCCAGCAGTTTGGGCCAACGGCTGAACACTGAAGCTTTCTTT.